The clone carrying this T cell receptor (beta chain) was detected ten times or more. The data were obtained in a study of metastatic and nonmetastatic thyroid tumors. Via MiXCR, TCRdb re-called the PCR reads. The repertoire holds approximately 15,000 clones, with about 23% as singletons. No patient had received any treatment before thyroid surgery. Germline CDR1 LNHDA, CDR2 SQIVND (reference sequence). This CDR3 has 18 residues. Losses at the gene ends were 3 bases for V and 0 bases for J; bases not matched to a gene: 10. The rearrangement uses TRBV19 and TRBJ1-4; 7 bases fit TRBD1. The TCR was taken from a female donor with papillary thyroid cancer or a benign thyroid nodule (not recorded which). Some clones in this sample may be carry-over from other donors' samples. Sequencing input: tumor tissue. Here the CDR3 DNA reads TGTGCCAGTAGTATGGGCAGGGGGTATACCGCAACTAATGAAAAACTGTTTTTT. Protein product: CASSMGRGYTATNEKLFF.